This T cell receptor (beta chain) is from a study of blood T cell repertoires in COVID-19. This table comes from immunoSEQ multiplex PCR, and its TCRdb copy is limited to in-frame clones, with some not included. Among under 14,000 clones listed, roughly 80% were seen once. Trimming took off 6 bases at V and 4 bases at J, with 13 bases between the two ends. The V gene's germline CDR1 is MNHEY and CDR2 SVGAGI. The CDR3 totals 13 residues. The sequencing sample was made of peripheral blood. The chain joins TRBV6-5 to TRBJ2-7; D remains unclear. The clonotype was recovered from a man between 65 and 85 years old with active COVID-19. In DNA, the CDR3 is TGTGCCAGCAGGGGCCCCTTGCTGTACGAGCAGTACTTC. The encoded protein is CASRGPLLYEQYF.